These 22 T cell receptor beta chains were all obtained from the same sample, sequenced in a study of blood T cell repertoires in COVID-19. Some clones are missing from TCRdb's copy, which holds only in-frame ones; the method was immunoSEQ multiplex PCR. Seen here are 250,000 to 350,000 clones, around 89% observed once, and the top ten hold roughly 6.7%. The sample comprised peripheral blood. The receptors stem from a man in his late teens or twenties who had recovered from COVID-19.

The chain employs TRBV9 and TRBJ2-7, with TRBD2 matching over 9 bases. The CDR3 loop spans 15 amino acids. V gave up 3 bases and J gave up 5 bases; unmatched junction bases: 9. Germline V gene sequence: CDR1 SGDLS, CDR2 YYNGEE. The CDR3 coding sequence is TGTGCCAGCAGCGAGGGTCTTGGCGGGAGGGACGAGCAGTACTTC. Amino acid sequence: CASSEGLGGRDEQYF. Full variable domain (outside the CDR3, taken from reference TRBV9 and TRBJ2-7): DSGVTQTPKHLITATGQRVTLRCSPRSGDLSVYWYQQSLDQGLQFLIQYYNGEERAKGNILERFSAQQFPDLHSELNLSSLELGDSALYFCASSEGLGGRDEQYFGPGTRLTVT.

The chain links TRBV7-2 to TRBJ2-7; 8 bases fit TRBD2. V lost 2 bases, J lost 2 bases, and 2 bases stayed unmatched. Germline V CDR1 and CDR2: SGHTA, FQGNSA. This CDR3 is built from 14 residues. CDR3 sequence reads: CASSLTSGPYEQYF. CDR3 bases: TGTGCCAGCAGCTTAACTAGCGGACCCTACGAGCAGTACTTC. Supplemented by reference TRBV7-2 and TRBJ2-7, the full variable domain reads GAGVSQSPSNKVTEKGKDVELRCDPISGHTALYWYRQSLGQGLEFLIYFQGNSAPDKSGLPSDRFSAERTGGSVSTLTIQRTQQEDSAVYLCASSLTSGPYEQYFGPGTRLTVT.

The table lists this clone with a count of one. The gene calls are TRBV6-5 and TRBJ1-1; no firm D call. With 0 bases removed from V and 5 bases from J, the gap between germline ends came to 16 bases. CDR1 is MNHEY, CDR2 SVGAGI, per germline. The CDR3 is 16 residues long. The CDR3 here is CASSYSRQAGGTEAFF. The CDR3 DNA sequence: TGTGCCAGCAGTTACTCGAGGCAAGCGGGCGGAACTGAAGCTTTCTTT.

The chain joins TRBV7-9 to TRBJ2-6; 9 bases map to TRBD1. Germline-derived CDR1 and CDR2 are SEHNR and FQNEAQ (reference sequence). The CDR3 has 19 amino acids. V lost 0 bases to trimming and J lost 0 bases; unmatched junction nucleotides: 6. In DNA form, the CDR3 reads TGTGCCAGCAGCTTAGCCTGGACAGGGGATCCCTCTGGGGCCAACGTCCTGACTTTC. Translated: CASSLAWTGDPSGANVLTF.

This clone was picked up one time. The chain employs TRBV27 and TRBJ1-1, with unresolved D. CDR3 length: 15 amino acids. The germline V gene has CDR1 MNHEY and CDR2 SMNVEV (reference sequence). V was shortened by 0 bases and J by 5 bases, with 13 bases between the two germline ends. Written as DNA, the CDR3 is TGTGCCAGCAGTTTATCGGTAGGGAGGGAAACTGAAGCTTTCTTT. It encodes CASSLSVGRETEAFF.

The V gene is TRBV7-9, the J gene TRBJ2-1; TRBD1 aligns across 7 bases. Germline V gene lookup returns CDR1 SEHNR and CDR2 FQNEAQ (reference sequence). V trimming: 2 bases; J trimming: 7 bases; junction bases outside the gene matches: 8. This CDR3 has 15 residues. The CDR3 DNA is TGTGCCAGCAGCTTACTACAGGGGTCCCATAATGAGCAGTTCTTC. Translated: CASSLLQGSHNEQFF.

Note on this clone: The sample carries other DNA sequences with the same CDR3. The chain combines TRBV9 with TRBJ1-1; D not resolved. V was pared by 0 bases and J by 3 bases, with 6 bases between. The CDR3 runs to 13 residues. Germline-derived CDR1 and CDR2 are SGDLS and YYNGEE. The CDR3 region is CASSVDRDTEAFF. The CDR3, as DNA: TGTGCCAGCAGCGTAGACCGGGACACTGAAGCTTTCTTT.

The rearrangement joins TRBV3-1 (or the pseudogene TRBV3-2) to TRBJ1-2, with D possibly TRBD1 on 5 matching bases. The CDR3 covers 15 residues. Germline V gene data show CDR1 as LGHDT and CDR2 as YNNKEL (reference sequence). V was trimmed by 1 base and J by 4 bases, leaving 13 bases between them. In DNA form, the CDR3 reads TGTGCCAGCAGCCAAGGTCCAGGGTACGTCTATGGCTACACCTTC. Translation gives CASSQGPGYVYGYTF.

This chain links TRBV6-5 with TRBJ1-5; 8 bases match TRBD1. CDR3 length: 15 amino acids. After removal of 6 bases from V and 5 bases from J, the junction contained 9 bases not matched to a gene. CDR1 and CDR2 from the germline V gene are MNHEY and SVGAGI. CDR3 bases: TGTGCCAGCAGGCGACAGGGGTTGGGAGATCAGCCCCAGCATTTT. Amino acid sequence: CASRRQGLGDQPQHF.

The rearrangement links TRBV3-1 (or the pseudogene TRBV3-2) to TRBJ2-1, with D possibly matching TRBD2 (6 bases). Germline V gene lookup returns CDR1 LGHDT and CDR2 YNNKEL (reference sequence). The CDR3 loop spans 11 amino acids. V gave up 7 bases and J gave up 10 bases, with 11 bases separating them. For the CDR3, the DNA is TGTGCCAGCACCTTAAGCGGGGAGCAGTTCTTC. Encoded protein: CASTLSGEQFF.

Written as DNA, the CDR3 is TGTGCCAGCAGAGCAGGACAGGGCCACGCCGAGCAGTACTTC. Encoded protein: CASRAGQGHAEQYF. The chain joins TRBV2 to TRBJ2-7; 8 bases fit TRBD1. Germline V gives CDR1 SNHLY, CDR2 FYNNEI. Trimming cost V 6 bases and J 6 bases; bases outside gene matches: 10. The CDR3 contains 14 residues.

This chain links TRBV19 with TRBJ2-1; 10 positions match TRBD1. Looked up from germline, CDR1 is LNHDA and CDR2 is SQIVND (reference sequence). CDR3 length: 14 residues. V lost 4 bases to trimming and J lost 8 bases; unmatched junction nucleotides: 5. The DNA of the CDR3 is TGTGCCAGTAGTACGGGACAGGGGAAAGATGAGCAGTTCTTC. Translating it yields CASSTGQGKDEQFF.

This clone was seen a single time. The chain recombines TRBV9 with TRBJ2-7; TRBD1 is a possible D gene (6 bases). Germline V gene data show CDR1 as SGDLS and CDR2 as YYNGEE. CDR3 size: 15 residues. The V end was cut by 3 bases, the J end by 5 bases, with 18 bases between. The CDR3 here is CASSALAGAGDEQYF. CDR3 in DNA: TGTGCCAGCAGCGCTCTTGCAGGGGCTGGGGACGAGCAGTACTTC.

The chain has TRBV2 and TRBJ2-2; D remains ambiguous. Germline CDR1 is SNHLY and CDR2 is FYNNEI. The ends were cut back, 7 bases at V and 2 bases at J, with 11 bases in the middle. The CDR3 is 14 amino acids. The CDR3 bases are TGTGCCAGCAACGTGAGAGCCAACACCGGGGAGCTGTTTTTT. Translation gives CASNVRANTGELFF.

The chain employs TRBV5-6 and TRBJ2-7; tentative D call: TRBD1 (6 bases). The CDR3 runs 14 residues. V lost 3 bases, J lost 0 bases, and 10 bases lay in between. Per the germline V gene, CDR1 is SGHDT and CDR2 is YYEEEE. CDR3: CASSWGTLSYEQYF. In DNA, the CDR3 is TGTGCCAGCAGCTGGGGGACACTCTCCTACGAGCAGTACTTC.

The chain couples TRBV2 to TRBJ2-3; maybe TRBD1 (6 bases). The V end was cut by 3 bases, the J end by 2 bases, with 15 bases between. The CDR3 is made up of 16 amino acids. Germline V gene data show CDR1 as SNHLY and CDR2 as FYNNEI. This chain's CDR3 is CASSDPDSLITDTQYF. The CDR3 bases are TGTGCCAGCAGTGATCCGGACAGTCTAATCACAGATACGCAGTATTTT.

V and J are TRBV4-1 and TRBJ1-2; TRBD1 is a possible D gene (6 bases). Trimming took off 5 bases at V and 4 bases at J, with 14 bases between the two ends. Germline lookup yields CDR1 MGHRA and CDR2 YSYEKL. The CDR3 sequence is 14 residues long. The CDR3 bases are TGCGCCAGCAGCACGCCTACAGGGAGCTATGGCTACACCTTC. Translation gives CASSTPTGSYGYTF.

CDR3 amino acids: CASSLSAPGHPSNQPQHF. DNA for the CDR3: TGTGCCAGCAGCTTGTCGGCCCCAGGACACCCTTCCAATCAGCCCCAGCATTTT. The rearrangement joins TRBV5-5 to TRBJ1-5, with D maybe TRBD1 (5 bases). The CDR3 runs to 18 residues. V was trimmed by 1 base and J by 3 bases, leaving 20 bases between them. From germline, CDR1 is SGHKS and CDR2 YYEKEE (reference sequence).

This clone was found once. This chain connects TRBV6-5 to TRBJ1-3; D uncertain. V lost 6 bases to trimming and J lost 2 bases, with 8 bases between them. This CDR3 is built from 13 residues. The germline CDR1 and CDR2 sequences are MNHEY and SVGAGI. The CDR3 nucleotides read TGTGCCAGCAGGAGGGATGCTGGAAACACCATATATTTT. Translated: CASRRDAGNTIYF.

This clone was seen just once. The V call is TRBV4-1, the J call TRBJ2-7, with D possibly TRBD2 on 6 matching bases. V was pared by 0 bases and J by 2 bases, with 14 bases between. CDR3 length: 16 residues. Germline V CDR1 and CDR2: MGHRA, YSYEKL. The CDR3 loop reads CASSQDLAGNTYEQYF. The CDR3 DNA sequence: TGCGCCAGCAGCCAAGATCTGGCGGGGAATACCTACGAGCAGTACTTC.

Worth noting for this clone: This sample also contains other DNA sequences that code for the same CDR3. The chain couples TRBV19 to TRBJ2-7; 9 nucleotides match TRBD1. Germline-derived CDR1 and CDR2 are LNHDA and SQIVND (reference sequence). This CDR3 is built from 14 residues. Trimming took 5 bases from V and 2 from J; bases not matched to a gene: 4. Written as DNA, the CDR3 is TGTGCCAGTAGTCCCGGGACAGGGCCCTACGAGCAGTACTTC. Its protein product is CASSPGTGPYEQYF.

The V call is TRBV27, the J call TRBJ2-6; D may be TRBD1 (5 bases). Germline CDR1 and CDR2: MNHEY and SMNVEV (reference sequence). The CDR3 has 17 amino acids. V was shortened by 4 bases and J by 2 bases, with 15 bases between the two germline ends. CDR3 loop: CASSSTAPRAGANVLTF. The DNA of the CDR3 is TGTGCCAGCAGTTCTACCGCCCCCAGGGCTGGGGCCAACGTCCTGACTTTC. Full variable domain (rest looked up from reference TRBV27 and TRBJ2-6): EAQVTQNPRYLITVTGKKLTVTCSQNMNHEYMSWYRQDPGLGLRQIYYSMNVEVTDKGDVPEGYKVSRKEKRNFPLILESPSPNQTSLYFCASSSTAPRAGANVLTFGAGSRLTVL.